The 13 T cell receptor beta chains below come from one sample, sequenced in a study of Graves' ophthalmopathy and Graves' hyperthyroidism. Investigators amplified TCR beta CDR3 regions from RNA transcripts. Amplification began with first-round RT-PCR using HTBI primers, then second-round multiplex PCR was performed. TCRdb re-analysed the multiplex PCR reads in MiXCR, keeping a single row per CDR3 protein. The profile covers around 470,000 distinct CDR3 sequences, with over 13% appearing a single time and roughly 9.8% taken by the ten largest. Sample: blood. These receptors were collected from a woman between 25 and 40 years old with Graves' ophthalmopathy.

This sequence joins TRBV20-1 and TRBJ2-5, with D maybe TRBD2 (7 bases). CDR3 length: 15 residues. Trimming pared 1 base from V and 4 bases from J, leaving 16 bases between. Germline CDR1 and CDR2: DFQATT and SNEGSKA (reference sequence). The CDR3, as DNA: TGCAGTGCTAGAGGGGTGGGGGGGGCCGGAGAGACCCAGTACTTC. This gives the protein CSARGVGGAGETQYF.

This clonotype was seen at least ten times. V and J are TRBV7-2 and TRBJ2-7, with 10 bases that match TRBD1. Trimming took 5 bases from V and 5 from J; bases not matched to a gene: 9. Per germline, CDR1 SGHTA and CDR2 FQGNSA. The CDR3 covers 15 residues. The CDR3 DNA reads TGTGCCAGCAGCGCACAGGGACAGGGGTATGACGAGCAGTACTTC. Amino acid sequence: CASSAQGQGYDEQYF.

This clonotype was recorded many times. The V and J genes are TRBV28 and TRBJ1-1; D unclear. This CDR3 is built from 13 residues. Germline CDR1 MDHEN, CDR2 SYDVKM. V was trimmed by 3 bases and J by 3 bases, leaving 8 bases between them. DNA of the CDR3: TGTGCCAGCAGTTTTAGAGGATACACTGAAGCTTTCTTT. Amino acid sequence: CASSFRGYTEAFF.

Turning to this clonotype: A much larger clonotype is one base distant, so this may be a read error. J is TRBJ1-6 and V is TRBV7-2; D is perhaps TRBD1 (5 bases). The CDR3 has 15 residues. CDR1 SGHTA and CDR2 FQGNSA come from the germline V gene. The CDR3 DNA follows: TGTGCCAGCAGCTTAGGGGGGGTGGGCCATTCACACCTCCACTTT. Its translation: CASSLGGVGHSHLHF.

This clonotype was detected many times. The chain combines TRBV12-3 or TRBV12-4 with TRBJ2-7; 8 positions agree with TRBD1. The trim removed 6 bases at V and 3 bases at J, leaving 7 bases unmatched. The CDR3 is 14 amino acids. The CDR3 DNA is TGTGCCAGCAGAAGTGGGGGACAGGACTACGAGCAGTACTTC. Translated: CASRSGGQDYEQYF.

At least ten counts were recorded for this clonotype. The CDR3 sequence is CASSVSSGGARSYEQYF. CDR3 in DNA: TGTGCCAGCAGTGTCTCCAGCGGCGGCGCGCGATCCTACGAGCAGTACTTC. The gene calls are TRBV6-4 and TRBJ2-7, with D perhaps matching TRBD2 (5 bases). V lost 4 bases and J 1 base, leaving 20 bases between the germline ends. From germline, CDR1 is MRHNA and CDR2 SNTAGT. This CDR3 has 17 residues.

This clonotype came up many times. This chain joins TRBV4-1 and TRBJ1-5, with TRBD1 matching 7 bases. Germline V lookup: CDR1 MGHRA, CDR2 YSYEKL. The ends lost 3 bases at V and 2 bases at J; junction bases unmatched: 1. CDR3 length: 14 amino acids. The CDR3 DNA reads TGCGCCAGCAGCCACGGACAGGGCAATCAGCCCCAGCATTTT. Protein product: CASSHGQGNQPQHF.

A remark on this clonotype: A much larger clone differs from this one at a single base, so this may be a read error. V usage is TRBV6-2 or TRBV6-3 and J usage is TRBJ2-3; the D is unclear. Trimming removed 11 bases from V and 0 bases from J, with 15 bases in between. There are 14 residues in the CDR3. The V gene's germline CDR1 is MNHEY and CDR2 SVGEGT. Here the CDR3 reads CAGRPVASTDTQYF. In nucleotides, the CDR3 is TGTGCCGGCCGGCCAGTCGCTAGCACAGATACGCAGTATTTT.

This sequence joins TRBV12-5 and TRBJ2-7; D perhaps matches TRBD2 (6 bases). From germline, CDR1 is LGHNT and CDR2 FRNRAP. The CDR3 length is 13 residues. Trimming cost V 5 bases and J 3 bases, with 11 bases left between them. The CDR3 DNA reads as TGTGCTAGTGGTGCGGGACGCCGCTACGAGCAGTACTTC. This gives the protein CASGAGRRYEQYF. The full variable domain, with the rest looked up from reference TRBV12-5 and TRBJ2-7, is DARVTQTPRHKVTEMGQEVTMRCQPILGHNTVFWYRQTMMQGLELLAYFRNRAPLDDSGMPKDRFSAEMPDATLATLKIQPSEPRDSAVYFCASGAGRRYEQYFGPGTRLTVT.

This clonotype was found many times. The chain carries TRBV5-1 and TRBJ2-7; tentatively, D is TRBD1 (5 bases). Trimming cost V 1 base and J 2 bases, with 10 bases left between them. Germline V lookup: CDR1 SGHRS, CDR2 YFSETQ. The CDR3 is 14 amino acids. CDR3 sequence: CASSLSARAYEQYF. For the CDR3, the DNA is TGCGCCAGCAGCTTGTCCGCCAGGGCCTACGAGCAGTACTTC.

This clonotype was counted a few times. This chain joins TRBV30 and TRBJ1-5, with D tentatively TRBD1 (6 bases). The CDR3 extends over 13 amino acids. Looked up from germline, CDR1 is GTSNPN and CDR2 is SVGIG (reference sequence). The ends were cut back, 2 bases at V and 7 bases at J, with 12 bases in the middle. The DNA of the CDR3 is TGTGCCTGGAGTCCGGGGGCTGGCCAGCCCCAGCATTTT. Translated: CAWSPGAGQPQHF.

J is TRBJ2-7 and V is TRBV12-3 or TRBV12-4, with TRBD2 matching over 11 bases. The CDR3 contains 14 residues. The V and J ends lost 6 bases and 6 bases, in that order; junction bases with no gene match: 7. The CDR3 protein is CASSSRLAGGEQYV. CDR3 sequence (DNA): TGTGCCAGCAGCTCAAGGCTAGCGGGGGGCGAGCAGTACGTC.

Many counts were recorded for this clonotype. V is TRBV15 and J is TRBJ1-3; 8 nucleotides match TRBD1. Per the germline V gene, CDR1 is LNHNV and CDR2 is YYDKDF (reference sequence). The CDR3 extends over 15 amino acids. Trimming took 3 bases from V and 0 from J; bases not matched to a gene: 1. In DNA form, the CDR3 reads TGTGCCACCAGCAGGGACAGGGTCTCTGGAAACACCATATATTTT. Protein: CATSRDRVSGNTIYF. Drawing the rest from reference TRBV15 and TRBJ1-3, the complete variable domain is DAMVIQNPRYQVTQFGKPVTLSCSQTLNHNVMYWYQQKSSQAPKLLFHYYDKDFNNEADTPDNFQSRRPNTSFCFLDIRSPGLGDTAMYLCATSRDRVSGNTIYFGEGSWLTVV.